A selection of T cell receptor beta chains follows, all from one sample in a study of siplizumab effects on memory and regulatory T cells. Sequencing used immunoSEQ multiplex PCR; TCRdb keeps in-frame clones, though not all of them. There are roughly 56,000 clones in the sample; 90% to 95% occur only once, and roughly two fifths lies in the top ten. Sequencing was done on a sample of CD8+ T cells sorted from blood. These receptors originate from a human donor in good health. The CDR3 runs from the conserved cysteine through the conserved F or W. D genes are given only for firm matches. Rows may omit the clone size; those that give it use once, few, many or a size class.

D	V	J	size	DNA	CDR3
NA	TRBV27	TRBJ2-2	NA	TGTGCCAGCAGTTCACTGACAGACTCGAACACCGGGGAGCTGTTTTTT	CASSSLTDSNTGELFF
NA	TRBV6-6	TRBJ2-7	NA	TGTGCCAGCAGTTACGGGCCGTCAAGGGACGAGCAGTACTTC	CASSYGPSRDEQYF
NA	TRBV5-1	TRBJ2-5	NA	TGCGCCAGCAGCTTGGACAGGGTGGGAGAAGAGACCCAGTACTTC	CASSLDRVGEETQYF
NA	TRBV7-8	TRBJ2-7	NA	TGTGCCAGCAGCTTATTTAGGGCGGATCCTTCCTACGAGCAGTACTTC	CASSLFRADPSYEQYF
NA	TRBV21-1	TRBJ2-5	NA	TGTGCCAGCAGCAAAATAATCTCCCTAGCGGGGAGGGAGCAAGAGACCCAGTACTTC	CASSKIISLAGREQETQYF
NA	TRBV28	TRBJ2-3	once	TGTGCCAGCAGTTTTCTTTCGGAAATTGGGGCAGATACGCAGTATTTT	CASSFLSEIGADTQYF
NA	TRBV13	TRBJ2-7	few	TGTGCCAGCAGTATCTCCTACGAGCAGTACTTC	CASSISYEQYF
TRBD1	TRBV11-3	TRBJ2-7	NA	TGTGCCAGCAGCTTAGGAGGTCAGGGGGTACAAGAGCAGTACTTC	CASSLGGQGVQEQYF
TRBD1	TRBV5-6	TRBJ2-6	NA	TGTGCCAGCAGCTTGGAGGGGGCGCTTGGGGCCAACGTCCTGACTTTC	CASSLEGALGANVLTF
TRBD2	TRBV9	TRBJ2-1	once	TGTGCCAGCAGCCCGGGACTAGCGGGAGTCTACAATGAGCAGTTCTTC	CASSPGLAGVYNEQFF
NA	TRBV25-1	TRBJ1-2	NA	TGTGCCAGCCCAAGGACCCAAGCACACTATGGCTACACCTTC	CASPRTQAHYGYTF
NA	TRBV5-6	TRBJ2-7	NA	TGTGCCAGCAGCTGGACGTACAGGGACTACGAGCAGTACTTC	CASSWTYRDYEQYF
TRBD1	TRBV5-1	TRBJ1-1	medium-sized	TGCGCCAGCAGCCTCCCTCCGCCGGGACAGGGGCGGGCTTTCTTT	CASSLPPPGQGRAFF
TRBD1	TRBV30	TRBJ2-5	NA	TGTGCCTGGGCCGGGACAGGGGACGTAGAGACCCAGTACTTC	CAWAGTGDVETQYF
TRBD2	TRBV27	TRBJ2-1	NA	TGTGCCAGCAGCTTACCGCAGGGACTAGCAGGGCCATCCTACAATGAGCAGTTCTTC	CASSLPQGLAGPSYNEQFF